The rows below give T cell receptor beta chains drawn from one sample of a study of T cell repertoires in cytomegalovirus infection. In TCRdb, the reads were re-called with MiXCR into one record per CDR3 protein. This sample yields fewer than 1,000,000 distinct CDR3 sequences, of which around 32% are seen a single time; around 15% belongs to the top ten. The antigens for these receptors are not known. Material: cultured CD8+ T cells from PBMCs, obtained from culture after CMV antigen stimulation. These TCRs come from a human donor in good health (CMV status not recorded). Some clones in this sample may be carry-over from other donors' samples. Each CDR3 is given with its conserved first and last residue. Each record gives: D gene, J gene, V gene, clone size, CDR3 DNA, CDR3 protein. The D gene is left open where the match is weak. Some rows have no size entry. The others give once, few or many, or a class for an expanded clone.

d_call: -; j_call: TRBJ2-2; v_call: TRBV9; clone_size: -; cdr3_nt: TGTGCCAGCCAAGGAGGCCCCGGGGAGCTGTTTTTT; cdr3_aa: CASQGGPGELFF
d_call: -; j_call: TRBJ2-5; v_call: TRBV19; clone_size: few; cdr3_nt: TGTGCCAGTAGTGTTCAAGCCTCGTCACAAGAGACCCAGTACTTC; cdr3_aa: CASSVQASSQETQYF
d_call: -; j_call: TRBJ2-7; v_call: TRBV3-1; clone_size: -; cdr3_nt: TGTGCCAGCAGCCGAGGGAAGGGCAGGACCCCCTCCTACGAGCAGTACTTC; cdr3_aa: CASSRGKGRTPSYEQYF
d_call: -; j_call: TRBJ2-2; v_call: TRBV2; clone_size: -; cdr3_nt: TGTGCCAGCAGTGTTGGCCGAGGAGCGAACACCGGGGAGCTGTTTTTT; cdr3_aa: CASSVGRGANTGELFF
d_call: -; j_call: TRBJ2-1; v_call: TRBV7-1; clone_size: -; cdr3_nt: TGTGCCAGCAGCTCGCGGAGTACAATCTACAATGAGCAGTTCTTC; cdr3_aa: CASSSRSTIYNEQFF
d_call: -; j_call: TRBJ1-1; v_call: TRBV19; clone_size: -; cdr3_nt: TGTGCCAGTAGTATACCCCGTGGCCCAGGGGCGCCGCAGACTGAAGCTTTCTTT; cdr3_aa: CASSIPRGPGAPQTEAFF
d_call: -; j_call: TRBJ2-2; v_call: TRBV7-2; clone_size: many; cdr3_nt: TGTGCCAGCAGCTTAGCGTACAGGGTTGCCGGGGAGCTGTTTTTT; cdr3_aa: CASSLAYRVAGELFF
d_call: -; j_call: TRBJ1-1; v_call: TRBV12-3/TRBV12-4; clone_size: -; cdr3_nt: TGTGCCAGCAGTTTTTACCGGGGGGAGACTGAAGCTTTCTTT; cdr3_aa: CASSFYRGETEAFF
d_call: -; j_call: TRBJ2-7; v_call: TRBV5-8; clone_size: -; cdr3_nt: TGTGCCAGCGCGGGACACCCCTACGAGCAGTACTTC; cdr3_aa: CASAGHPYEQYF
d_call: -; j_call: TRBJ1-3; v_call: TRBV12-3/TRBV12-4; clone_size: many; cdr3_nt: TGTGCCAGCAGTTTAGTGGTAGACAGAAAATCCTCTGGAAACACCATATATTTT; cdr3_aa: CASSLVVDRKSSGNTIYF
d_call: TRBD2; j_call: TRBJ2-7; v_call: TRBV28; clone_size: many; cdr3_nt: TGTGCCAGCAGTTTCCGGACTAGCGGCTACGAGCAGTACTTC; cdr3_aa: CASSFRTSGYEQYF
d_call: -; j_call: TRBJ2-3; v_call: TRBV24-1; clone_size: -; cdr3_nt: TGTGCCACCAGTGATTCCGCCATGAGCACAGATACGCAGTATTTT; cdr3_aa: CATSDSAMSTDTQYF
d_call: TRBD1; j_call: TRBJ1-1; v_call: TRBV4-3; clone_size: few; cdr3_nt: TGCGCCAGCAGTCCCCAGGGGGACCTCACTGAAGCTTTCTTT; cdr3_aa: CASSPQGDLTEAFF
d_call: TRBD1; j_call: TRBJ1-1; v_call: TRBV7-9; clone_size: few; cdr3_nt: TGTGCCAGCACCCCACCAGGGGGAGTCCTGGGGGCTTTCTTT; cdr3_aa: CASTPPGGVLGAFF
d_call: TRBD2; j_call: TRBJ2-3; v_call: TRBV10-3; clone_size: -; cdr3_nt: TGTGCCATCAGCGAGCCCCAGCGGGGGGAAACAGATACGCAGTATTTT; cdr3_aa: CAISEPQRGETDTQYF
d_call: -; j_call: TRBJ2-3; v_call: TRBV19; clone_size: -; cdr3_nt: TGTGCCAGTAGTCCGGACGGACCGAGAAGAGATACGCAGTATTTT; cdr3_aa: CASSPDGPRRDTQYF
d_call: TRBD1; j_call: TRBJ2-4; v_call: TRBV18; clone_size: -; cdr3_nt: TGTGCCAGCTCACCCTCCGGGGACAGGCCCCCCAACATTCAGTACTTC; cdr3_aa: CASSPSGDRPPNIQYF
d_call: -; j_call: TRBJ2-1; v_call: TRBV4-1; clone_size: few; cdr3_nt: TGCGCCAGCAGCCAAGACGATTCCGAGCAGTTCTTC; cdr3_aa: CASSQDDSEQFF
d_call: -; j_call: TRBJ2-2; v_call: TRBV6-2/TRBV6-3; clone_size: -; cdr3_nt: TGTGCCAGCAGCCCCCCGGGCCGGGCGAACACCGGGGAGCTGTTTTTT; cdr3_aa: CASSPPGRANTGELFF
d_call: TRBD1; j_call: TRBJ1-1; v_call: TRBV12-3/TRBV12-4; clone_size: many; cdr3_nt: TGTGCCAGCAACGCCGGGACAGGGGGAGACACTGAAGCTTTCTTT; cdr3_aa: CASNAGTGGDTEAFF
d_call: TRBD1; j_call: TRBJ1-5; v_call: TRBV6-5; clone_size: -; cdr3_nt: TGTGCCAGCAGGGACAGGGGGGACACTAGCAATCAGCCCCAGCATTTT; cdr3_aa: CASRDRGDTSNQPQHF
d_call: -; j_call: TRBJ2-5; v_call: TRBV24-1; clone_size: -; cdr3_nt: TGTGCCACCAGTTCTCCCGTTGCGGCAGAAGAGACCCAGTACTTC; cdr3_aa: CATSSPVAAEETQYF
d_call: TRBD2; j_call: TRBJ2-6; v_call: TRBV13; clone_size: -; cdr3_nt: TGTGCCAGCAGGGCGGGGGTCACCGGGGCCAACGTCCTGACTTTC; cdr3_aa: CASRAGVTGANVLTF
d_call: -; j_call: TRBJ1-2; v_call: TRBV2; clone_size: -; cdr3_nt: TGTGCCAGCACCGAGGAGGGCAGGGCCGTCGGTGGCTACACCTTC; cdr3_aa: CASTEEGRAVGGYTF
d_call: TRBD1; j_call: TRBJ1-1; v_call: TRBV7-9; clone_size: few; cdr3_nt: TGTGCCAGCAGCTTAACAGGGGTTGCCACTGAAGCTTTCTTT; cdr3_aa: CASSLTGVATEAFF
d_call: -; j_call: TRBJ1-5; v_call: TRBV20-1; clone_size: -; cdr3_nt: TGCGCACAGGGAGGTCGGCAGCCCCAGCATTTT; cdr3_aa: CAQGGRQPQHF
d_call: TRBD1; j_call: TRBJ2-2; v_call: TRBV6-5; clone_size: few; cdr3_nt: TGTGCCAGCAGTTTAAGACAGGGGTGGGCCGGGGAGCTGTTTTTT; cdr3_aa: CASSLRQGWAGELFF
d_call: -; j_call: TRBJ1-2; v_call: TRBV6-1; clone_size: -; cdr3_nt: TGTGCCAGCAGCCGAGACCCGGAGGGGGACTATGGCTACACCTTC; cdr3_aa: CASSRDPEGDYGYTF
d_call: -; j_call: TRBJ1-2; v_call: TRBV5-4; clone_size: -; cdr3_nt: TGTGCCAGCAGCCCTGGTAGCCCGGGGGGCTACACCTTC; cdr3_aa: CASSPGSPGGYTF
d_call: -; j_call: TRBJ1-1; v_call: TRBV28; clone_size: many; cdr3_nt: TGTGCCAGCAGGGGTATAAATAGTGACTCAATAGGGATTCCTGAAGCTTTCTTT; cdr3_aa: CASRGINSDSIGIPEAFF
d_call: -; j_call: TRBJ1-1; v_call: TRBV25-1; clone_size: -; cdr3_nt: TGTGCCAGCAGTGAATCCCAGGGGTTTGCTTTCTTT; cdr3_aa: CASSESQGFAFF
d_call: -; j_call: TRBJ1-1; v_call: TRBV6-5; clone_size: few; cdr3_nt: TGTGCCAGCAGTTACCGGGACCCAAGGACCACTGAAGCTTTCTTT; cdr3_aa: CASSYRDPRTTEAFF
d_call: TRBD1; j_call: TRBJ1-6; v_call: TRBV7-9; clone_size: -; cdr3_nt: TGTGCCAGCAGCTTTGGACAGGGAAATTTACCCCTCCACTTT; cdr3_aa: CASSFGQGNLPLHF
d_call: -; j_call: TRBJ2-7; v_call: TRBV4-2; clone_size: few; cdr3_nt: TGTGCCAGCAGCCAAGATCTAGGCAGCTCCTACGAGCAGTACTTC; cdr3_aa: CASSQDLGSSYEQYF
d_call: -; j_call: TRBJ1-3; v_call: TRBV29-1; clone_size: -; cdr3_nt: TGCAGCGTTCCTGGGCGTGGAAACACCATATATTTT; cdr3_aa: CSVPGRGNTIYF
d_call: -; j_call: TRBJ1-1; v_call: TRBV19; clone_size: -; cdr3_nt: TGTGCCAGTAGTATTAAGACTGGGCAGCTGAACACTGAAGCTTTCTTT; cdr3_aa: CASSIKTGQLNTEAFF
d_call: -; j_call: TRBJ1-3; v_call: TRBV7-8; clone_size: many; cdr3_nt: TGTGCCAGCAGCTCAGACAGAAACACCATATATTTT; cdr3_aa: CASSSDRNTIYF
d_call: -; j_call: TRBJ1-6; v_call: TRBV27; clone_size: few; cdr3_nt: TGTGCCAGCAGGGGAACAGGGTTCCTATCACCCCTCCACTTT; cdr3_aa: CASRGTGFLSPLHF
d_call: TRBD2; j_call: TRBJ2-5; v_call: TRBV7-6; clone_size: many; cdr3_nt: TGTGCCAGCAGCTTAGAACTAGCGGGGAGAGAGACCCAGTACTTC; cdr3_aa: CASSLELAGRETQYF
d_call: -; j_call: TRBJ1-5; v_call: TRBV28; clone_size: few; cdr3_nt: TGTGCCAGCAGTTTAGTAGCCCGGCAGCCCCAGCATTTT; cdr3_aa: CASSLVARQPQHF
d_call: TRBD1; j_call: TRBJ1-1; v_call: TRBV29-1; clone_size: -; cdr3_nt: TGCGGCGTTGAACCAGACAGGGGGCCTGAAGCTTTCTTT; cdr3_aa: CGVEPDRGPEAFF
d_call: TRBD1; j_call: TRBJ2-6; v_call: TRBV20-1; clone_size: -; cdr3_nt: TGCAGTGCTAGAAGCGCCTCGTGGGGACAGGGGGCCCCTGGGGCCAACGTCCTGACTTTC; cdr3_aa: CSARSASWGQGAPGANVLTF
d_call: TRBD1; j_call: TRBJ1-2; v_call: TRBV9; clone_size: few; cdr3_nt: TGTGCCAGCAGCGTAGCGAGGGACAGGCGCCTAGGTGGCTACACCTTC; cdr3_aa: CASSVARDRRLGGYTF
d_call: TRBD1; j_call: TRBJ2-1; v_call: TRBV27; clone_size: -; cdr3_nt: TGTGCCAGCAGTTTAACGTGGGACAGGTTGGCTTTGGAGCAGTTCTTC; cdr3_aa: CASSLTWDRLALEQFF
d_call: -; j_call: TRBJ2-2; v_call: TRBV7-9; clone_size: few; cdr3_nt: TGTGCCAGCAACCTCAGGGAAAGCGGGGAGCTGTTTTTT; cdr3_aa: CASNLRESGELFF
d_call: -; j_call: TRBJ2-1; v_call: TRBV7-2; clone_size: many; cdr3_nt: TGTGCCAGCAGCTCCTTGGGACTCTACAATGAGCAGTTCTTC; cdr3_aa: CASSSLGLYNEQFF